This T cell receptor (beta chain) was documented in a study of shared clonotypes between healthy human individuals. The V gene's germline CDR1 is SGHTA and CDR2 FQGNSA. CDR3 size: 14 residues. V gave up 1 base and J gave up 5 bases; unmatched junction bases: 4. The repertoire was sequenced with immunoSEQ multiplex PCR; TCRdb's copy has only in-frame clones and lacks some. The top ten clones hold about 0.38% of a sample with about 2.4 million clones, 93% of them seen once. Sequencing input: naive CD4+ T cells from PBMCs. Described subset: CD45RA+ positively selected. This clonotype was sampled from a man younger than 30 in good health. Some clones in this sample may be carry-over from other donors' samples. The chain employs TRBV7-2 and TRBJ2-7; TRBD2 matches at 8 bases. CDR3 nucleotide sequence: TGTGCCAGCAGCTTAGAGCGGGAGTCCCACGAGCAGTACTTC. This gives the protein CASSLERESHEQYF.